This entry is about one TCR beta chain. Before being deemed recovered, Cohort 3 donors had two negative PCRs, clearance, or symptom resolution. The data derive from a study of blood T cell repertoires in COVID-19. In the study overall: PBMCs, B-cell-depleted T cells, or T cells were the source of the cDNA or gDNA that made up the material.

This CDR3 region has 14 residues. Trimming cost V 2 bases and J 3 bases, with 10 bases left between them. Germline V gene lookup returns CDR1 SGHKS and CDR2 YYEKEE (reference sequence). Assay used: immunoSEQ multiplex PCR; TCRdb lists only in-frame clones, some missing. Seen here are hundreds of thousands of clones, 80% to 90% observed once, and the top ten hold approximately 1%. This clonotype was sampled from a young man who had recovered from COVID-19. The sample was PBMCs or T cells enriched from blood (not recorded which). The chain employs TRBV5-5 and TRBJ2-3, with D possibly being TRBD2 (5 bases). The CDR3 spells CASSLVAQTDTQYF. The CDR3 bases are TGTGCCAGCAGCTTAGTAGCGCAAACAGATACGCAGTATTTT.